The 32 T cell receptor beta chains below were found in one sample sequenced in a study of blood T cell repertoires in COVID-19. TCRdb's copy holds only in-frame clones and misses some; the assay was immunoSEQ multiplex PCR. The table lists approximately 200,000 clones, less than 85% of them singletons. The source material was PBMCs or T cells enriched from blood (not recorded which). The receptors come from a man aged 40-49 years who had recovered from COVID-19.

The rearrangement uses TRBV10-3 and TRBJ2-7; TRBD1 matches at 11 bases. V lost 7 bases and J lost 0; bases outside the gene matches: 2. This CDR3 is built from 14 residues. Per germline, CDR1 ENHRY and CDR2 SYGVKD. The chain's CDR3 is CAIKDRGLSYEQYF. CDR3 nucleotides: TGTGCCATCAAGGACAGGGGGCTCTCCTACGAGCAGTACTTC.

This clone occurred once. This chain uses TRBV28 with TRBJ2-1; tentative D call: TRBD2 (6 bases). The CDR3 loop spans 14 amino acids. Trimming removed 7 bases from V and 6 bases from J, with 16 bases in between. The germline V gene encodes CDR1 MDHEN and CDR2 SYDVKM. CDR3 coding DNA: TGTGCCAGCAAGGCGGCCGGGAGTACCAATGAGCAGTTCTTC. Translated: CASKAAGSTNEQFF.

The chain combines TRBV13 with TRBJ2-7; 9 positions match TRBD1. The V gene's germline CDR1 is PRHDT and CDR2 FYEKMQ (reference sequence). The CDR3 has 14 residues. V trimming: 4 bases; J trimming: 7 bases; junction bases outside the gene matches: 8. Written as DNA, the CDR3 is TGTGCCAGCAGCTCCCGGGACAGGGCCCGGGAGCAGTACTTC. Translated: CASSSRDRAREQYF.

This clone was detected once. The chain links TRBV24-1 to TRBJ2-3; TRBD2 might be the D (6 bases). The germline gives CDR1 KGHDR, CDR2 SFDVKD. V was shortened by 4 bases and J by 5 bases, with 18 bases between the two germline ends. There are 16 residues in the CDR3. The CDR3 DNA reads TGTGCCACCAGTGACTCCGGACCAGGAGGGCTAGATACGCAGTATTTT. Its translation: CATSDSGPGGLDTQYF.

The genes are TRBV18 and TRBJ2-7, with TRBD2 identical over 7 bases. J lost 4 bases, V lost 2 bases, and 8 bases had no gene match. CDR1 is KGHSH and CDR2 is LQKENI in the germline V gene. This CDR3 is 15 amino acids long. The CDR3 nucleotides are TGTGCCAGCTCACCAAGTCGCGGGAGTACTTACGAGCAGTACTTC. This sequence encodes CASSPSRGSTYEQYF.

The genes are TRBV5-1 and TRBJ2-6, with D perhaps matching TRBD1 (6 bases). The CDR3 consists of 17 residues. CDR1 SGHRS and CDR2 YFSETQ come from the germline V gene. Trimming pared 5 bases from V and 1 base from J, leaving 16 bases between. CDR3 DNA: TGCGCCAGCAGGCAGGGGCTCCCACCTTCTGGGGCCAACGTCCTGACTTTC. It is translated as CASRQGLPPSGANVLTF.

The chain is built from TRBV2 and TRBJ2-1; TRBD2 agrees at 9 bases. Germline trimming cut 4 bases from V and 10 bases from J; bases unmatched to any gene: 17. The CDR3 extends over 17 amino acids. Germline-derived CDR1 and CDR2 are SNHLY and FYNNEI. DNA for the CDR3: TGTGCCAGCAGTGGGAGACTAGCGGTAGGCCTGGGGGGGGAGCAGTTCTTC. This codes for CASSGRLAVGLGGEQFF.

This clone showed up just once. The chain combines TRBV18 with TRBJ2-7; 8 nucleotides match TRBD2. Germline V CDR1 and CDR2: KGHSH, LQKENI. Trimming took 3 bases from V and 2 from J; bases not matched to a gene: 0. The CDR3 is 13 residues long. CDR3: CASSPGLAYEQYF. CDR3 in DNA: TGTGCCAGCTCACCGGGACTAGCCTACGAGCAGTACTTC.

The rearrangement links TRBV2 to TRBJ2-7; the D gene is possibly TRBD1 (5 bases). The CDR3 runs to 13 residues. Germline CDR1 is SNHLY and CDR2 is FYNNEI. With 5 bases removed from V and 1 base from J, the gap between germline ends came to 9 bases. This CDR3 reads CASSKTGSYEQYF. In nucleotides, the CDR3 is TGTGCCAGCAGTAAAACAGGATCCTACGAGCAGTACTTC.

J is TRBJ2-1 and V is TRBV3-1 (or the pseudogene TRBV3-2), with 10 positions matching TRBD2. The germline gives CDR1 LGHDT, CDR2 YNNKEL (reference sequence). This CDR3 is 15 amino acids long. Losses at the gene ends were 4 bases for V and 4 bases for J; bases not matched to a gene: 4. CDR3 sequence (DNA): TGTGCCAGCAGCCCCGGACTAGCGGAATACAATGAGCAGTTCTTC. Protein: CASSPGLAEYNEQFF.

V usage is TRBV19 and J usage is TRBJ2-7, with D unclear. Between the trimmed V and J ends, which lost 0 bases and 3 bases, there was a span of 9 bases. Germline V gene lookup returns CDR1 LNHDA and CDR2 SQIVND (reference sequence). CDR3 size: 14 residues. The CDR3 sequence: CASSIDSRHYEQYF. CDR3 coding DNA: TGTGCCAGTAGTATAGATTCGCGCCACTACGAGCAGTACTTC.

This chain uses TRBV5-6 with TRBJ1-5; tentative D call: TRBD1 (6 bases). Trimming removed 4 bases from V and 0 bases from J, with 17 bases in between. This CDR3 region has 17 residues. Germline-derived CDR1 and CDR2 are SGHDT and YYEEEE. CDR3 residues: CASSPPWTVPSNQPQHF. CDR3 nucleotide sequence: TGTGCCAGCAGCCCTCCCTGGACAGTTCCTAGCAATCAGCCCCAGCATTTT.

This clone was seen once. This sequence joins TRBV7-9 and TRBJ2-5; 10 positions agree with TRBD2. Trimming at V came to 11 bases and at J to 4 bases, leaving 13 bases not matched to a gene. CDR1 and CDR2 from the germline V gene are SEHNR and FQNEAQ (reference sequence). CDR3 size: 15 residues. CDR3 region: CAAPWLAGAGETQYF. CDR3 coding DNA: TGTGCCGCCCCGTGGCTAGCGGGAGCCGGAGAGACCCAGTACTTC.

The V call is TRBV3-1 (or the pseudogene TRBV3-2), the J call TRBJ1-6; unclear D gene. This CDR3 contains 14 residues. The V end was cut by 1 base, the J end by 7 bases, with 8 bases between. Germline lookup yields CDR1 LGHDT and CDR2 YNNKEL (reference sequence). The CDR3 sequence is CASSQGVQNSPLHF. The CDR3 DNA reads as TGTGCCAGCAGCCAAGGGGTACAGAATTCACCCCTCCACTTT.

The V and J genes are TRBV5-1 and TRBJ1-2; D remains ambiguous. Germline V gives CDR1 SGHRS, CDR2 YFSETQ. Trimming took off 1 base at V and 3 bases at J, with 10 bases between the two ends. The CDR3 extends over 14 amino acids. DNA for the CDR3: TGCGCCAGCAGCTTGTTGGTCAGTGACTATGGCTACACCTTC. It is translated as CASSLLVSDYGYTF.

The sample holds one count of this clone. The chain combines TRBV11-3 with TRBJ2-5; D gene ambiguous. V was shortened by 5 bases and J by 5 bases, with 15 bases between the two germline ends. CDR3 length equals 14 residues. CDR1 SGHNT and CDR2 YENEEA come from the germline V gene. In DNA form, the CDR3 reads TGTGCCAGCAGCGTTGGTACTCTCGGGGAGACCCAGTACTTC. Translating gives CASSVGTLGETQYF.

V is TRBV27 and J is TRBJ1-2, with D hard to call. V was cut by 10 bases and J by 7 bases, with 16 bases left in between. CDR3 length: 12 residues. The V gene's germline CDR1 is MNHEY and CDR2 SMNVEV (reference sequence). The CDR3 is CATTNWAGGYTF. The CDR3 DNA sequence: TGTGCCACCACGAACTGGGCTGGTGGCTACACCTTC.

The V call is TRBV30, the J call TRBJ1-2; TRBD1 aligns across 7 bases. This CDR3 has 13 residues. Germline V gives CDR1 GTSNPN, CDR2 SVGIG (reference sequence). The J segment lost 5 bases and the V segment lost 8 bases, leaving 11 bases of the junction unmatched. CDR3 residues: CAVQRGLGYGYTF. As DNA, the CDR3 is TGTGCCGTACAGAGGGGGCTAGGGTATGGCTACACCTTC.

The table lists this clone with a count of one. The chain employs TRBV19 and TRBJ1-6, with D possibly matching TRBD1 (5 bases). Trimming took 5 bases from V and 6 from J, leaving 20 bases between them. Germline V gene data show CDR1 as LNHDA and CDR2 as SQIVND (reference sequence). The CDR3 has 17 amino acids. In nucleotides, the CDR3 is TGTGCCAGTAGTCGCCGTGACAGTCGCGGAATTAATTCACCCCTCCACTTT. This sequence encodes CASSRRDSRGINSPLHF.

The rearrangement joins TRBV11-1 to TRBJ2-1, with 7 bases fitting TRBD2. The V and J ends lost 4 bases and 7 bases, in that order; junction bases with no gene match: 7. The CDR3 sequence is 14 residues long. Germline lookup yields CDR1 SGHAT and CDR2 FQDESV (reference sequence). The CDR3 sequence is CASSYRDYLNEQFF. CDR3 sequence (DNA): TGTGCCAGCAGCTATAGGGACTATCTTAATGAGCAGTTCTTC.

The rearrangement links TRBV6-5 to TRBJ2-7; D gene ambiguous. Deletions cut 6 bases from V and 2 bases from J, with 8 bases between. Germline V gene lookup returns CDR1 MNHEY and CDR2 SVGAGI. CDR3 length: 12 amino acids. CDR3 in amino acids: CASRNSPYEQYF. The CDR3 bases are TGTGCCAGCAGAAACTCTCCCTACGAGCAGTACTTC.

This chain connects TRBV21-1 to TRBJ2-3; TRBD1, the D gene given by the table, was not confirmed from the DNA. TRBV21-1 is a listed pseudogene. CDR3 length: 23 residues. The DNA of the CDR3 is TGTGCCAGCAGCAATGAGGGGGACACCTTGAACCAAAAGGACGCTCATCATACAGATACGCAGTATTTT. This encodes CASSNEGDTLNQKDAHHTDTQYF.

The chain has TRBV6-5 and TRBJ2-1; a possible D gene is TRBD2 (5 bases). V was pared by 5 bases and J by 13 bases, with 18 bases between. In germline, CDR1 is MNHEY, CDR2 SVGAGI. This CDR3 comprises 13 residues. The CDR3 region has the DNA TGTGCCAGCAGTAAATCGCGGGTAATGGGTCAGTTCTTC. Translating it yields CASSKSRVMGQFF.

This sequence joins TRBV4-1 and TRBJ2-7; a weak D match, TRBD1 (6 bases). V was clipped by 1 base and J by 5 bases, with 12 bases between them. The CDR3 consists of 14 residues. Germline V gives CDR1 MGHRA, CDR2 YSYEKL. CDR3 amino acids: CASSQAGDGDEQYF. The CDR3 DNA sequence: TGCGCCAGCAGCCAAGCAGGGGACGGGGACGAGCAGTACTTC.

J is TRBJ1-1 and V is TRBV19; D is uncertain. Between the trimmed V and J ends, which lost 3 bases and 1 base, there was a span of 6 bases. The germline gives CDR1 LNHDA, CDR2 SQIVND (reference sequence). The CDR3 extends over 13 amino acids. The chain's CDR3 is CASSMGSNTEAFF. DNA for the CDR3: TGTGCCAGTAGTATGGGCTCGAACACTGAAGCTTTCTTT.

The chain has TRBV6-1 and TRBJ2-1; 10 nucleotides align to TRBD2. This CDR3 has 17 residues. With 2 bases clipped from V and 0 bases from J, the junction kept 4 bases outside the gene matches. Germline lookup yields CDR1 MNHNS and CDR2 SASEGT. CDR3 coding DNA: TGTGCCAGCAGTGAACTAGCGGGAGAGAGCTCCTACAATGAGCAGTTCTTC. It specifies CASSELAGESSYNEQFF.

The chain combines TRBV9 with TRBJ2-5; TRBD1 matches 9 bases. V gave up 3 bases and J gave up 4 bases; unmatched junction bases: 4. This CDR3 is 14 amino acids long. The germline V gene encodes CDR1 SGDLS and CDR2 YYNGEE. CDR3 protein: CASSADRGTETQYF. Written as DNA, the CDR3 is TGTGCCAGCAGCGCGGACAGGGGAACAGAGACCCAGTACTTC.

V and J are TRBV7-2 and TRBJ1-2; D is ambiguous. V lost 5 bases and J lost 7, with 11 bases in between. CDR3 size: 12 residues. Germline V gives CDR1 SGHTA, CDR2 FQGNSA. CDR3 sequence: CASSTERGGYTF. CDR3 in DNA: TGTGCCAGCAGCACCGAGCGGGGTGGCTACACCTTC.

The chain recombines TRBV3-1 (or the pseudogene TRBV3-2) with TRBJ1-2; D call uncertain. Germline CDR1 and CDR2: LGHDT and YNNKEL (reference sequence). This CDR3 is 16 amino acids long. Between the trimmed V and J ends, which lost 0 bases and 5 bases, there was a span of 16 bases. CDR3 in DNA: TGTGCCAGCAGCCAAGATCTGGAGGTGGCAGGTTATGGCTACACCTTC. This translates into CASSQDLEVAGYGYTF.

J is TRBJ1-2 and V is TRBV13; 9 bases are shared with TRBD1. CDR3 length: 13 residues. V lost 5 bases, J lost 7 bases, and 5 bases stayed unmatched. CDR1 and CDR2 (germline): PRHDT, FYEKMQ (reference sequence). CDR3 sequence reads: CASSHGTGSGYTF. For the CDR3, the DNA is TGTGCCAGCAGCCACGGGACAGGGTCTGGCTACACCTTC.

The gene calls are TRBV6-5 and TRBJ1-2; weak D call: TRBD1 (6 bases). Between the trimmed V and J ends, which lost 9 bases and 6 bases, there was a span of 11 bases. The V gene's germline CDR1 is MNHEY and CDR2 SVGAGI. The CDR3 consists of 11 residues. The CDR3 DNA follows: TGTGCCAGTTTCAGGGGCGATGGCTACACCTTC. Encoded protein: CASFRGDGYTF.

CDR3 bases: TGTGCCAGCAAAGCGGGTGGGGCCGGATGGTCCGAGCAGTACTTC. It is translated as CASKAGGAGWSEQYF. V gene TRBV5-4 combines with J gene TRBJ2-7; D is possibly TRBD2 (6 bases). The CDR3 covers 15 residues. Looked up from germline, CDR1 is SGHNT and CDR2 is YYREEE (reference sequence). Trimming left V 6 bases short and J 6 bases short, with 22 bases between.